This T cell receptor beta chain originates from a study of T cell responses to AZD1222 COVID-19 vaccine. Data came from immunoSEQ multiplex PCR; TCRdb stores just in-frame clones and leaves some out. The sample includes roughly 70,000 clones, less than 85% of them seen just once. Germline V lookup: CDR1 MGHRA, CDR2 YSYEKL. Between the trimmed V and J ends, which lost 0 bases and 2 bases, there was a span of 24 bases. The CDR3 contains 20 residues. The source was peripheral blood, collected on day 0 of AZD1222 vaccination. The clonotype comes from an adult in good health. This chain joins TRBV4-1 and TRBJ2-3, with D possibly TRBD2 on 7 matching bases. The CDR3 DNA sequence: TGCGCCAGCAGCCAAGATGGGAAGGCGGGGGCCCCTAGGATCACAGATACGCAGTATTTT. It translates to CASSQDGKAGAPRITDTQYF.